This T cell receptor beta chain was sequenced in a study of cytotoxic CD8 clonotypes in ibrutinib-treated CLL. Points from the study as a whole: Higher clonality was seen at ibrutinib response and a return toward baseline at progression. On treatment, the uncommon public clonotypes contracted or remained stable. Measured clonality at baseline was greater than in age-matched healthy donors and tracked with circulating CD8+ T-cell counts.

Assay used: immunoSEQ multiplex PCR; TCRdb lists only in-frame clones, some missing. There are some 200,000 clones in the sample; around 70% occur only once, and roughly 6.4% lies in the top ten. Roughly 1.8 micrograms of genomic DNA (from cryopreserved PBMCs) were used for TCR beta libraries. Germline assignment: CDR1 SGHTA and CDR2 FQGNSA. The CDR3 length is 14 residues. As for this clone: Its antigen is unidentified. A junction end diverges from the germline sequence, so it may reflect a read error.

The TCR comes from a human donor with chronic lymphocytic leukemia. The rearrangement uses TRBV7-2 and TRBJ2-3; TRBD2 agrees at 11 bases. Sequencing used PBMCs, obtained after 12 months of ibrutinib treatment. CDR3 in DNA: TGTGCCAGCACCGGGACTAGCGGCACGGATACGCAGTATTTT. Its protein product is CASTGTSGTDTQYF.